The 28 T cell receptor beta chains reported below all come from one sample, sequenced in a study of T cell changes during pregnancy in multiple sclerosis. Measured with immunoSEQ multiplex PCR; TCRdb has only the in-frame clones, and not every one. This table holds about 40,000 clones, roughly 92% found once. The specimen was peripheral blood, collected before pregnancy. The source of these receptors is a female donor with multiple sclerosis, enrolled in a pregnancy study.

The chain has TRBV9 and TRBJ2-1; 7 bases fit TRBD2. The CDR3 extends over 20 amino acids. Per germline, CDR1 SGDLS and CDR2 YYNGEE. Trimming cost V 0 bases and J 4 bases; bases outside gene matches: 19. CDR3 in DNA: TGTGCCAGCAGCGTAGGCGTTGGGAGTGGGGGAGGGCCGGGGTACAATGAGCAGTTCTTC. As protein: CASSVGVGSGGGPGYNEQFF.

The V and J genes are TRBV5-1 and TRBJ2-1, with a possible D match to TRBD2 (5 bases). CDR1 and CDR2 from the germline V gene are SGHRS and YFSETQ. V dropped 4 bases and J dropped 6 bases, with 14 bases sitting between them. CDR3 size: 14 residues. The CDR3 sequence: CASSLDEGSNEQFF. Here the CDR3 DNA reads TGCGCCAGCAGCCTGGATGAGGGCTCCAATGAGCAGTTCTTC.

In this sample, this clone turned up once. The chain carries TRBV13 and TRBJ2-3; possibly TRBD2 for D (7 bases). The CDR3 runs to 16 residues. Germline V lookup: CDR1 PRHDT, CDR2 FYEKMQ (reference sequence). V was pared by 5 bases and J by 6 bases, with 21 bases between. The CDR3 DNA sequence: TGTGCCAGCAGCATCCCGGGGGGCGGGAGTGCGGATACGCAGTATTTT. It yields the protein CASSIPGGGSADTQYF.

This clone was seen just once. V is TRBV5-1 and J is TRBJ2-1; D possibly corresponds to TRBD1 (6 bases). V was shortened by 3 bases and J by 4 bases, with 14 bases between the two germline ends. This CDR3 has 15 amino acids. CDR1 and CDR2 (germline): SGHRS, YFSETQ. CDR3 residues: CASSSIRTEYNEQFF. Written as DNA, the CDR3 is TGCGCCAGCAGCTCAATAAGGACAGAATACAATGAGCAGTTCTTC.

A single count supports this clone. This chain connects TRBV9 to TRBJ2-5; 8 bases agree with TRBD2. Germline CDR1 SGDLS, CDR2 YYNGEE. The V gene end was trimmed by 6 bases and the J gene end by 2 bases; junction bases not matched to a gene: 6. There are 14 residues in the CDR3. Here the CDR3 reads CASIPSGPQETQYF. The CDR3 bases are TGTGCCAGCATCCCTAGCGGGCCTCAAGAGACCCAGTACTTC.

The chain recombines TRBV28 with TRBJ2-3; 9 bases align to TRBD1. Germline-derived CDR1 and CDR2 are MDHEN and SYDVKM. Trimming took 6 bases from V and 11 from J; bases not matched to a gene: 12. CDR3 length: 14 residues. CDR3 DNA sequence: TGTGCCAGCAGCCTAAACAGGGGGCTCGAGGGGCAGTATTTT. Its protein product is CASSLNRGLEGQYF.

This chain connects TRBV9 to TRBJ2-7; 8 bases line up with TRBD2. Germline CDR1 is SGDLS and CDR2 is YYNGEE. This CDR3 contains 16 residues. The J segment lost 0 bases and the V segment lost 3 bases, leaving 8 bases of the junction unmatched. CDR3 sequence: CASSASGGYSSYEQYF. The CDR3 DNA sequence: TGTGCCAGCAGCGCTTCGGGGGGGTACAGCTCCTACGAGCAGTACTTC.

The genes are TRBV19 and TRBJ2-7, with a weak D call TRBD2 (6 bases). The CDR3 has 13 amino acids. The V gene lost 9 bases and the J gene lost 1 base, with 13 bases spanning the gap. The germline gives CDR1 LNHDA, CDR2 SQIVND (reference sequence). CDR3 coding DNA: TGTGCCAGCCGACGAGGAGGGTCCTACGAGCAGTACTTC. Amino acid sequence: CASRRGGSYEQYF.

The chain carries TRBV7-2 and TRBJ2-7, with D perhaps TRBD2 (5 bases). The V and J ends lost 3 bases and 0 bases respectively, with 9 bases between them. Germline values: CDR1 SGHTA, CDR2 FQGNSA. CDR3 size: 14 residues. CDR3 in amino acids: CASSFPSLSYEQYF. CDR3 in DNA: TGTGCCAGCAGCTTCCCTAGCCTCTCCTACGAGCAGTACTTC.

The chain is built from TRBV5-1 and TRBJ2-1, with 11 bases matching TRBD2. In germline, CDR1 is SGHRS, CDR2 YFSETQ. With V trimmed by 1 base and J by 4 bases, 7 bases remained unmatched. The CDR3 has 17 residues. The DNA of the CDR3 is TGCGCCAGCAGCTTGATACAACTAGCGGGAGAATACAATGAGCAGTTCTTC. It codes for CASSLIQLAGEYNEQFF. Together with reference TRBV5-1 and TRBJ2-1, the CDR3 gives the full variable domain: KAGVTQTPRYLIKTRGQQVTLSCSPISGHRSVSWYQQTPGQGLQFLFEYFSETQRNKGNFPGRFSGRQFSNSRSEMNVSTLELGDSALYLCASSLIQLAGEYNEQFFGPGTRLTVL.

This clone was observed once. The CDR3 here is CASSYSAGGPHEQYF. For the CDR3, the DNA is TGTGCCAGCAGTTACTCAGCGGGAGGGCCCCACGAGCAGTACTTC. The chain uses TRBV6-5 and TRBJ2-7; 10 bases are shared with TRBD2. Germline CDR1 MNHEY, CDR2 SVGAGI. J lost 5 bases, V lost 0 bases, and 4 bases had no gene match. The CDR3 spans 15 residues.

V and J are TRBV5-8 and TRBJ1-5; possible D gene TRBD1, 5 bases. V lost 5 bases and J 2 bases, leaving 14 bases between the germline ends. Looked up from germline, CDR1 is SGHTS and CDR2 is YDEGEE. CDR3 length equals 15 residues. CDR3 nucleotides: TGTGCCAGCAGGAGGAGAACGGGGGGCAATCAGCCCCAGCATTTT. This gives the protein CASRRRTGGNQPQHF.

The CDR3 reads CSAGAGLREQFF. The CDR3 coding sequence is TGCAGCGCTGGGGCGGGGTTGAGGGAGCAGTTCTTC. V is TRBV29-1 and J is TRBJ2-1; D possibly corresponds to TRBD2 (6 bases). Looked up from germline, CDR1 is SQVTM and CDR2 is ANQGSEA. The CDR3 runs to 12 residues. The V gene lost 7 bases and the J gene lost 10 bases, with 17 bases spanning the gap.

The J gene is TRBJ1-5, the V gene TRBV28; 7 nucleotides line up with TRBD1. This CDR3 has 16 amino acids. After removal of 3 bases from V and 4 bases from J, the junction contained 9 bases not matched to a gene. Looked up from germline, CDR1 is MDHEN and CDR2 is SYDVKM. CDR3 sequence reads: CASSFLDRPFNQPQHF. The CDR3 DNA follows: TGTGCCAGCAGTTTTCTGGACAGGCCTTTTAATCAGCCCCAGCATTTT.

The chain links TRBV7-8 to TRBJ2-7; tentative D call: TRBD1 (5 bases). V lost 1 base and J 6 bases, leaving 13 bases between the germline ends. Germline CDR1 reads SGHVS; CDR2 reads FQNEAQ. The CDR3 spans 14 residues. The CDR3 is CASSLVGALFEQYF. The CDR3 bases are TGTGCCAGCAGCTTAGTTGGGGCCTTATTCGAGCAGTACTTC.

The V and J genes are TRBV6-4 and TRBJ2-7; TRBD1 matches at 7 bases. Germline V gives CDR1 MRHNA, CDR2 SNTAGT. The J segment lost 4 bases and the V segment lost 2 bases, leaving 5 bases of the junction unmatched. The CDR3 contains 14 residues. The CDR3 DNA follows: TGTGCCAGCAGTGACGGAGACAGGGTGTACGAGCAGTACTTC. Translation: CASSDGDRVYEQYF.

V and J are TRBV5-1 and TRBJ2-1; a weak D match, TRBD2 (5 bases). V was pared by 0 bases and J by 5 bases, with 12 bases between. The CDR3 length is 15 residues. Germline CDR1 reads SGHRS; CDR2 reads YFSETQ. DNA for the CDR3: TGCGCCAGCAGCTTGGTACTAGACTGGGACAATGAGCAGTTCTTC. This encodes CASSLVLDWDNEQFF.

V is TRBV30 and J is TRBJ1-1, with 9 nucleotides matching TRBD1. Germline CDR1 and CDR2: GTSNPN and SVGIG (reference sequence). The CDR3 covers 13 residues. V lost 3 bases and J lost 8; bases outside the gene matches: 7. DNA for the CDR3: TGTGCCTGGAGGGGGGTGGGGACAGGGGAAGCTTTCTTT. Its protein product is CAWRGVGTGEAFF.

This CDR3 reads CASSSSPNTEAFF. The CDR3 DNA sequence: TGTGCCAGCAGCTCTAGTCCGAACACTGAAGCTTTCTTT. The chain recombines TRBV7-2 with TRBJ1-1; D is unclear. Germline V gene data show CDR1 as SGHTA and CDR2 as FQGNSA. The CDR3 runs 13 residues. Trimming took 4 bases from V and 1 from J, leaving 7 bases between them.

This chain connects TRBV18 to TRBJ2-5; D possibly corresponds to TRBD1 (6 bases). The CDR3 has 15 residues. CDR1 and CDR2 from the germline V gene are KGHSH and LQKENI. V was shortened by 3 bases and J by 2 bases, with 13 bases between the two germline ends. This CDR3 reads CASSPGAIKQETQYF. For the CDR3, the DNA is TGTGCCAGCTCACCGGGGGCTATTAAACAAGAGACCCAGTACTTC. The whole variable domain, remainder taken from reference TRBV18 and TRBJ2-5, is NAGVMQNPRHLVRRRGQEARLRCSPMKGHSHVYWYRQLPEEGLKFMVYLQKENIIDESGMPKERFSAEFPKEGPSILRIQQVVRGDSAAYFCASSPGAIKQETQYFGPGTRLLVL.

This clone was detected only once. The CDR3 sequence: CASSLSGRETQYF. Here the CDR3 DNA reads TGTGCCAGCAGCTTGTCTGGCCGAGAGACCCAGTACTTC. The chain is built from TRBV7-2 and TRBJ2-5; no clear D. The CDR3 extends over 13 amino acids. Germline V lookup: CDR1 SGHTA, CDR2 FQGNSA. Trimming took 3 bases from V and 4 from J, leaving 9 bases between them.

The DNA of the CDR3 is TGTGCCAGCAGGCCGGGGGGGGATTCCTACAATGAGCAGTTCTTC. Translating it yields CASRPGGDSYNEQFF. V and J are TRBV6-6 and TRBJ2-1; 8 bases line up with TRBD2. CDR3 length equals 15 residues. Germline CDR1 reads MNHNY; CDR2 reads SVGAGI (reference sequence). V lost 6 bases, J lost 1 base, and 5 bases stayed unmatched.

This sequence joins TRBV7-2 and TRBJ2-1; TRBD2 matches 11 bases. Trimming at V came to 5 bases and at J to 5 bases, leaving 5 bases not matched to a gene. Germline CDR1 reads SGHTA; CDR2 reads FQGNSA. This CDR3 is built from 15 residues. The CDR3 is CASSPGTSGDNEQFF. The CDR3 region has the DNA TGTGCCAGCAGCCCCGGGACTAGCGGAGACAATGAGCAGTTCTTC. The full variable domain, with the rest looked up from reference TRBV7-2 and TRBJ2-1, is GAGVSQSPSNKVTEKGKDVELRCDPISGHTALYWYRQSLGQGLEFLIYFQGNSAPDKSGLPSDRFSAERTGGSVSTLTIQRTQQEDSAVYLCASSPGTSGDNEQFFGPGTRLTVL.

The chain links TRBV30 to TRBJ1-1; D not resolved. Trimming took 4 bases from V and 6 from J, leaving 15 bases between them. Looked up from germline, CDR1 is GTSNPN and CDR2 is SVGIG (reference sequence). The CDR3 sequence is 13 residues long. DNA of the CDR3: TGTGCCTGGATCGGGATAGGGTCCCCTGAAGCTTTCTTT. Residues: CAWIGIGSPEAFF.

The genes are TRBV9 and TRBJ2-4, with 11 bases that match TRBD2. The germline gives CDR1 SGDLS, CDR2 YYNGEE. This CDR3 has 15 amino acids. Trimming took 2 bases from V and 5 from J; bases not matched to a gene: 3. Here the CDR3 reads CASSVSGRAQNIQYF. CDR3 nucleotides: TGTGCCAGCAGCGTTAGCGGGAGGGCGCAAAACATTCAGTACTTC.

The rearrangement links TRBV27 to TRBJ2-7; TRBD2 is a possible D gene (6 bases). V was trimmed by 5 bases and J by 2 bases, leaving 13 bases between them. CDR3 length: 14 residues. Germline V gene data show CDR1 as MNHEY and CDR2 as SMNVEV (reference sequence). CDR3 sequence reads: CASSPLAATYEQYF. The CDR3, as DNA: TGTGCCAGCAGTCCCTTAGCGGCGACCTACGAGCAGTACTTC.

The chain joins TRBV4-2 to TRBJ2-2; 11 nucleotides match TRBD2. The CDR3 loop spans 19 amino acids. Germline lookup yields CDR1 LGHNA and CDR2 YNFKEQ. V was clipped by 0 bases and J by 4 bases; unmatched bases: 10. The CDR3 region has the DNA TGTGCCAGCAGCCAAGAACTGGTGGGACTAGCGGCCGGCACCGGGGAGCTGTTTTTT. Amino acids: CASSQELVGLAAGTGELFF.

This chain connects TRBV19 to TRBJ2-1; a weak D match, TRBD2 (6 bases). Germline V gene sequence: CDR1 LNHDA, CDR2 SQIVND (reference sequence). The CDR3 consists of 16 residues. Trimming removed 5 bases at V and 6 bases at J, with 20 bases between. CDR3 bases: TGTGCCAGTAGTCCGAGGACTACCTCGGGGTCCAATGAGCAGTTCTTC. As protein: CASSPRTTSGSNEQFF.